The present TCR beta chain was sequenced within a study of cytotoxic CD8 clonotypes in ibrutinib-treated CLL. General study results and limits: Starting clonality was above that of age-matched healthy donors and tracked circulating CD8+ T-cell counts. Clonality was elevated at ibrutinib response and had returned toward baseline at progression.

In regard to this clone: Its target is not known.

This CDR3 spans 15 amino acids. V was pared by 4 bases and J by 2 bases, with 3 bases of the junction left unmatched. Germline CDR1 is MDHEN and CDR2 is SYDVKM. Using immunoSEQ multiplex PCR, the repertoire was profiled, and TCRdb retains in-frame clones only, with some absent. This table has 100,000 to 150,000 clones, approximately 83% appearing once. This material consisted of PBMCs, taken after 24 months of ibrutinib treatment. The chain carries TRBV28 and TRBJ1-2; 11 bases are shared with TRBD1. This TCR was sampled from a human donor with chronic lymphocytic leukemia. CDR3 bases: TGTGCCAGCAGTTCCCGGACAGGGGGCAACTATGGCTACACCTTC. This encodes CASSSRTGGNYGYTF.